These 29 T cell receptor beta chains were sequenced from one sample in a study of spatial heterogeneity in lung cancer. One entry per CDR3 protein, called by TCRdb with MiXCR from the 5' RACE reads. Altogether under 20,000 distinct CDR3 sequences are present, approximately 18% being singletons, with the ten largest covering about an eighth. Time point described: sample taken at primary tumor resection. Whole RNA came from tumor, nontumor lung or frozen PBMC and was sequenced without being sorted. The sample here was PBMCs, taken at surgery. The receptors shown here come from a male donor with early-stage non-small cell lung cancer.

This clonotype was seen repeatedly, ten times or more. The rearrangement uses TRBV5-4 and TRBJ2-3; 15 bases line up with TRBD2. The V gene end was trimmed by 4 bases and the J gene end by 4 bases; junction bases not matched to a gene: 10. CDR1 and CDR2 (germline): SGHNT, YYREEE (reference sequence). There are 18 residues in the CDR3. This CDR3 reads CASSEGLAGGRGADTQYF. In DNA, the CDR3 is TGTGCCAGCAGCGAGGGACTAGCGGGGGGCCGGGGGGCAGATACGCAGTATTTT.

This clonotype has more than one count but fewer than ten. The rearrangement links TRBV6-2 or TRBV6-3 to TRBJ1-2; D remains unclear. CDR3 length equals 17 residues. CDR1 MNHEY and CDR2 SVGEGT come from the germline V gene. Trimming took 2 bases from V and 8 from J, leaving 24 bases between them. In nucleotides, the CDR3 is TGTGCCAGCAGTTACGAAGTCGTCAGCTTATCTCTTACCGGCTACACCTTC. It encodes CASSYEVVSLSLTGYTF.

The sample holds many counts of this clonotype. In DNA form, the CDR3 reads TGCAGTGCTAGACACGACCTGAACACTGAAGCTTTCTTT. Amino acid sequence: CSARHDLNTEAFF. The chain links TRBV20-1 to TRBJ1-1; D unclear. This CDR3 region has 13 residues. Trimming stripped 2 bases from V and 0 bases from J, with 7 bases between. Germline V gene data show CDR1 as DFQATT and CDR2 as SNEGSKA (reference sequence).

With regard to this clonotype: The junction does not match germline at one end; this may be a read error. The rearrangement links TRBV2 to TRBJ2-7; 8 nucleotides match TRBD1. The CDR3 has 13 residues. Germline V lookup: CDR1 SNHLY, CDR2 FYNNEI. The CDR3 sequence: CASSTSGQGISDF. The CDR3 DNA is TGTGCCAGCAGTACCTCCGGACAGGGAATTTCAGACTTC.

In its sample, this clonotype was seen a few times. J is TRBJ1-3 and V is TRBV9; D not certain. This CDR3 comprises 13 residues. Trimming shortened V by 7 bases and J by 3 bases, and 11 bases separated the two germline ends. The germline CDR1 and CDR2 sequences are SGDLS and YYNGEE. In nucleotides, the CDR3 is TGTGCCAGCGGGAGTGGGTTTGGAAACACCATATATTTT. This gives the protein CASGSGFGNTIYF.

The sample holds a few counts of this clonotype. The chain carries TRBV5-4 and TRBJ2-3, with D possibly being TRBD1 (6 bases). This CDR3 contains 16 residues. The germline V and J ends were trimmed by 5 bases and 4 bases, with 20 bases remaining between them. Germline CDR1 is SGHNT and CDR2 is YYREEE (reference sequence). In DNA form, the CDR3 reads TGTGCCAGCAGTCGGGATGGGTCTGCAGGGGCAGATACGCAGTATTTT. It is translated as CASSRDGSAGADTQYF.

This clonotype occurred many times. This chain links TRBV20-1 with TRBJ2-7; 9 bases map to TRBD1. Germline trimming cut 4 bases from V and 4 bases from J; bases unmatched to any gene: 8. CDR3 length: 14 residues. Germline V gives CDR1 DFQATT, CDR2 SNEGSKA (reference sequence). The CDR3 sequence is CSAITGGGVYEQYF. The CDR3 DNA reads TGCAGTGCTATTACAGGGGGCGGGGTGTACGAGCAGTACTTC.

The chain couples TRBV5-4 to TRBJ2-2, with 10 bases that match TRBD2. Trimming at V came to 5 bases and at J to 4 bases, leaving 5 bases not matched to a gene. The CDR3 covers 15 residues. CDR1 is SGHNT, CDR2 YYREEE, per germline (reference sequence). CDR3 region: CASSSSGRGTGELFF. The CDR3 nucleotides read TGTGCCAGCAGTTCTAGCGGGAGAGGCACCGGGGAGCTGTTTTTT.

This clonotype came up many times. The rearrangement uses TRBV19 and TRBJ2-2, with TRBD2 matching over 11 bases. Germline loops: CDR1 LNHDA, CDR2 SQIVND (reference sequence). V shed 5 bases and J 4 bases; nucleotides not matched to a gene: 6. This CDR3 comprises 16 residues. The CDR3 DNA reads TGTGCCAGTAGTGCGGTACTAGCGGGGGTCACCGGGGAGCTGTTTTTT. It translates to CASSAVLAGVTGELFF.

This clonotype was seen a handful of times. The gene calls are TRBV5-6 and TRBJ2-5; tentative D call: TRBD1 (6 bases). Germline V CDR1 and CDR2: SGHDT, YYEEEE. Deletions cut 3 bases from V and 0 bases from J, with 15 bases between. This CDR3 is built from 16 residues. The CDR3 DNA sequence: TGTGCCAGCAGCTCCGAGGGGCAGGGGTACCAAGAGACCCAGTACTTC. Translating it yields CASSSEGQGYQETQYF.

This clonotype has only a few counts. The V call is TRBV28, the J call TRBJ2-7; 12 positions agree with TRBD1. Germline V gene data show CDR1 as MDHEN and CDR2 as SYDVKM. The CDR3 has 14 residues. V lost 9 bases and J lost 4; bases outside the gene matches: 7. The CDR3 DNA reads as TGTGCCAGTTCCGGGACAGGGGGCTTGTACGAGCAGTACTTC. Protein sequence: CASSGTGGLYEQYF.

This clonotype was seen repeatedly, ten times or more. The chain couples TRBV5-1 to TRBJ1-2, with 12 bases lining up with TRBD1. Germline CDR1 is SGHRS and CDR2 is YFSETQ. V dropped 3 bases and J dropped 5; count of bases not matched to a gene: 11. The CDR3 has 17 amino acids. CDR3 sequence reads: CASSSGTGGLKQYGYTF. CDR3 coding DNA: TGCGCCAGCAGCTCCGGGACAGGGGGCTTGAAGCAATATGGCTACACCTTC.

This clonotype appeared a single time. The V gene is TRBV10-3, the J gene TRBJ2-7; 9 nucleotides match TRBD1. V shed 3 bases and J 3 bases; nucleotides not matched to a gene: 9. Looked up from germline, CDR1 is ENHRY and CDR2 is SYGVKD. The CDR3 is 16 residues long. CDR3 sequence reads: CAISDPGTGKHYEQYF. CDR3 sequence (DNA): TGTGCCATCAGTGACCCCGGGACAGGGAAACACTACGAGCAGTACTTC.

The chain links TRBV5-1 to TRBJ1-1; D uncertain. The V and J ends lost 4 bases and 5 bases respectively, with 18 bases between them. Looked up from germline, CDR1 is SGHRS and CDR2 is YFSETQ. The CDR3 is 15 residues long. The CDR3 loop is CASSIIGPGGTEAFF. DNA of the CDR3: TGCGCCAGCAGCATTATCGGCCCCGGAGGAACTGAAGCTTTCTTT.

This clonotype was found many times. The genes are TRBV30 and TRBJ2-2; D is possibly TRBD1 or TRBD2 (5 bases each). The CDR3 extends over 15 amino acids. Germline values: CDR1 GTSNPN, CDR2 SVGIG (reference sequence). With 2 bases removed from V and 4 bases from J, the gap between germline ends came to 14 bases. The CDR3 protein is CAWSLAGSSTGELFF. CDR3 bases: TGTGCCTGGAGTTTGGCAGGGAGCAGCACCGGGGAGCTGTTTTTT.

The V gene is TRBV5-1, the J gene TRBJ1-1, with D perhaps matching TRBD1 (6 bases). The germline V gene encodes CDR1 SGHRS and CDR2 YFSETQ. The CDR3 length is 15 residues. V was shortened by 4 bases and J by 7 bases, with 20 bases between the two germline ends. CDR3 DNA: TGCGCCAGCAGCCCCGAGTGGGGGGCCGGTGGTGAAGCTTTCTTT. This codes for CASSPEWGAGGEAFF.

This clonotype was seen a few times. The V gene is TRBV28, the J gene TRBJ2-5; TRBD1 matches 10 bases. The CDR3 loop spans 15 amino acids. V lost 5 bases, J lost 5 bases, and 8 bases stayed unmatched. Germline CDR1 and CDR2: MDHEN and SYDVKM. DNA for the CDR3: TGTGCCAGCAGTAACATCGACAGGGGGCATGAGACCCAGTACTTC. Amino acid sequence: CASSNIDRGHETQYF.

This chain joins TRBV7-8 and TRBJ2-1; 9 nucleotides agree with TRBD2. The CDR3 sequence is 16 residues long. Germline loops: CDR1 SGHVS, CDR2 FQNEAQ. After removal of 1 base from V and 7 bases from J, the junction contained 8 bases not matched to a gene. This chain's CDR3 is CASSLVLGGRENEQFF. CDR3 DNA sequence: TGTGCCAGCAGCTTAGTATTAGGCGGGAGGGAGAATGAGCAGTTCTTC.

In the case of this clonotype: A read error is possible here, since a much larger clone lies one base away. V gene TRBV10-3 combines with J gene TRBJ2-7, with D perhaps TRBD1 or TRBD2 (5 bases each). CDR3 length: 14 amino acids. Germline CDR1 and CDR2: ENHRY and SYGVKD. CDR3 bases: TGTGCCATCAGTGAAAGGGGAGAGTCCTACGAGCATTACTTC. It yields the protein CAISERGESYEHYF.

This clonotype was seen only a few times. This chain connects TRBV3-1 to TRBJ1-5; D gene uncertain. This CDR3 is built from 13 residues. Trimming left V 0 bases short and J 8 bases short, with 8 bases between. The germline CDR1 and CDR2 sequences are LGHDT and YNNKEL (reference sequence). As DNA, the CDR3 is TGTGCCAGCAGCCAAGACGCACTAAAGCCCCAGCATTTT. Its translation: CASSQDALKPQHF.

Ten or more counts support this clonotype. CDR3: CASIGLAGYNEQFF. The CDR3 DNA reads TGTGCCAGCATAGGACTAGCGGGGTACAATGAGCAGTTCTTC. The chain employs TRBV11-2 and TRBJ2-1; 12 bases match TRBD2. The CDR3 is made up of 14 amino acids. From germline, CDR1 is SGHAT and CDR2 FQNNGV. V trimming: 7 bases; J trimming: 4 bases; junction bases outside the gene matches: 2.

This clonotype has a handful of counts. The J gene is TRBJ2-3, the V gene TRBV10-2; TRBD2 matches 7 bases. Germline CDR1 reads WSHSY; CDR2 reads SAAADI. With V trimmed by 6 bases and J by 5 bases, 14 bases remained unmatched. This CDR3 has 16 residues. The CDR3 is CASRNKPLAVVDTQYF. CDR3 DNA: TGCGCCAGCAGGAACAAACCTCTAGCGGTCGTAGATACGCAGTATTTT.

CDR3 loop: CSAPDQYYEQYF. For the CDR3, the DNA is TGCAGTGCTCCGGACCAGTACTACGAGCAGTACTTC. The chain uses TRBV20-1 and TRBJ2-7; no definite D call. The CDR3 has 12 residues. V lost 5 bases and J lost 3, with 11 bases in between. Germline lookup yields CDR1 DFQATT and CDR2 SNEGSKA (reference sequence).

This clonotype was seen repeatedly, ten times or more. V usage is TRBV21-1 and J usage is TRBJ2-7; the table calls TRBD2, which could not be checked here. TRBV21-1 is labeled a pseudogene. The CDR3 spans 15 residues. The CDR3 DNA reads as TGTGCCAGCAGCAAAGAAACCCCAGGGCCTTACGAGCAGTACTTC. Translated: CASSKETPGPYEQYF.

Worth noting for this clonotype: One junction end does not reproduce the germline sequence, and a read error may be involved. This chain joins TRBV7-9 and TRBJ1-4; D call uncertain. CDR1 SEHNR and CDR2 FQNEAQ come from the germline V gene (reference sequence). There are 15 residues in the CDR3. Here the CDR3 reads CASSLVGPRGEKLLF. The DNA of the CDR3 is TGTGCCAGCAGCTTAGTAGGGCCTCGGGGAGAAAAACTGTTATTT.

The gene calls are TRBV6-2 or TRBV6-3 and TRBJ2-3; 7 positions agree with TRBD1. Per the germline V gene, CDR1 is MNHEY and CDR2 is SVGEGT. J gave up 5 bases and V 2 bases, and 13 bases lay outside the gene matches. The CDR3 sequence is 17 residues long. Here the CDR3 reads CASSYPIHIGGEDTQYF. The CDR3 DNA sequence: TGTGCCAGCAGTTACCCCATCCATATAGGGGGCGAAGATACGCAGTATTTT.

The rearrangement links TRBV20-1 to TRBJ2-1; the D is unclear. CDR3 length: 15 amino acids. The germline gives CDR1 DFQATT, CDR2 SNEGSKA (reference sequence). V lost 0 bases, J lost 6 bases, and 15 bases lay in between. The CDR3, as DNA: TGCAGTGCTAGAGATATCGAAGTCGGTGGCAATGAGCAGTTCTTC. Protein: CSARDIEVGGNEQFF.

This clonotype was seen at least ten times. The genes are TRBV6-5 and TRBJ2-3; D unresolved. The V end lost 6 bases, the J end lost 2 bases, and 12 bases lay between the germline ends. The germline V gene encodes CDR1 MNHEY and CDR2 SVGAGI. The CDR3 has 14 amino acids. The CDR3 DNA sequence: TGTGCCAGCAGACGGGCTAGGGCCACAGATACGCAGTATTTT. It translates to CASRRARATDTQYF.

This clonotype was counted many times. The genes are TRBV5-1 and TRBJ2-3, with no clear D. Germline CDR1 is SGHRS and CDR2 is YFSETQ. The CDR3 is 15 residues long. Trimming pared 0 bases from V and 3 bases from J, leaving 11 bases between. As DNA, the CDR3 is TGCGCCAGCAGCTTGGTGTCAGGTTCGACAGATACGCAGTATTTT. It specifies CASSLVSGSTDTQYF. Together with reference TRBV5-1 and TRBJ2-3, the CDR3 gives the full variable domain: KAGVTQTPRYLIKTRGQQVTLSCSPISGHRSVSWYQQTPGQGLQFLFEYFSETQRNKGNFPGRFSGRQFSNSRSEMNVSTLELGDSALYLCASSLVSGSTDTQYFGPGTRLTVL.